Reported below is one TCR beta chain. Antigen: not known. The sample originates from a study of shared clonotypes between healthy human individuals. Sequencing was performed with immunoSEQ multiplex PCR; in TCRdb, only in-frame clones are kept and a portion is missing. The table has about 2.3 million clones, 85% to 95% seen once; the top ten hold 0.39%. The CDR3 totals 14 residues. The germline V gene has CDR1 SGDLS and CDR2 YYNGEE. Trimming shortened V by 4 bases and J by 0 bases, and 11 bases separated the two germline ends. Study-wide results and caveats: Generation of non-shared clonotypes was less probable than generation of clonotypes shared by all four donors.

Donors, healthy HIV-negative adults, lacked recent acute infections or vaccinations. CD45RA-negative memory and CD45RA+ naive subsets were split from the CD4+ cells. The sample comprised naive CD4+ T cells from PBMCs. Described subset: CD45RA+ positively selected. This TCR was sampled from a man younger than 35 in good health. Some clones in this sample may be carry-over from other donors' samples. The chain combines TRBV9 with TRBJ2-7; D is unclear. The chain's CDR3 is CASSSGLSSYEQYF. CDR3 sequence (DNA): TGTGCCAGCAGCTCCGGTCTAAGCTCCTACGAGCAGTACTTC. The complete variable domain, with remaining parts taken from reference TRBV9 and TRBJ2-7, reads DSGVTQTPKHLITATGQRVTLRCSPRSGDLSVYWYQQSLDQGLQFLIQYYNGEERAKGNILERFSAQQFPDLHSELNLSSLELGDSALYFCASSSGLSSYEQYFGPGTRLTVT.